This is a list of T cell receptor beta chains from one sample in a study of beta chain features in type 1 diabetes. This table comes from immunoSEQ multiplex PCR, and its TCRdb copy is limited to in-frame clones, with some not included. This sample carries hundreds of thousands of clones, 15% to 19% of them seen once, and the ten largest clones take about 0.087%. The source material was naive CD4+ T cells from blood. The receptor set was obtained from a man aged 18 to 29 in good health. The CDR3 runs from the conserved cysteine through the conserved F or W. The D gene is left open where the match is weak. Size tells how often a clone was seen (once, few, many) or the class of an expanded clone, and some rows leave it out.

CASSPRASSYEQYF | TGTGCCAGCTCACCTCGGGCTAGCAGCTACGAGCAGTACTTC | TRBJ2-7 | - | - | TRBV18
CASSSGQISGNTIYF | TGTGCCAGCAGCTCCGGACAGATCTCTGGAAACACCATATATTTT | TRBJ1-3 | few | - | TRBV7-2
CASSPDRGGNQPQHF | TGCGCCAGCAGCCCCGACAGGGGAGGCAATCAGCCCCAGCATTTT | TRBJ1-5 | few | TRBD1 | TRBV5-1
CASSLQGNYGYTF | TGTGCCAGCAGCTTACAGGGAAACTATGGCTACACCTTC | TRBJ1-2 | few | - | TRBV7-3
CAIRISQDQPQHF | TGTGCCATCAGGATATCCCAGGATCAGCCCCAGCATTTT | TRBJ1-5 | - | - | TRBV10-3
CSVGRAQGSNTIYF | TGCAGCGTTGGCAGGGCACAGGGGTCTAACACCATATATTTT | TRBJ1-3 | - | TRBD1 | TRBV29-1
CASSRDRYSPLHF | TGCGCCAGCAGCCGGGACAGATATTCACCCCTCCACTTT | TRBJ1-6 | - | TRBD1 | TRBV5-1
CASSLFSGAGNTIYF | TGTGCCAGCAGTTTGTTTTCAGGGGCTGGAAACACCATATATTTT | TRBJ1-3 | few | - | TRBV28
CAIAFGTATDTQYF | TGTGCCATCGCATTTGGGACAGCCACAGATACGCAGTATTTT | TRBJ2-3 | - | TRBD1 | TRBV10-3
CASSIEGQGSNQPQHF | TGTGCCAGTAGTATAGAAGGACAGGGTAGCAATCAGCCCCAGCATTTT | TRBJ1-5 | few | TRBD1 | TRBV19
CAWSLAPNEKLFF | TGTGCCTGGAGTCTAGCACCTAATGAAAAACTGTTTTTT | TRBJ1-4 | few | - | TRBV30
CASSSVGVEAFF | TGTGCCAGCAGCTCGGTGGGGGTTGAAGCTTTCTTT | TRBJ1-1 | - | - | TRBV5-4
CASSFRITGEQYF | TGTGCCAGCAGCTTTCGGATTACGGGCGAGCAGTACTTC | TRBJ2-7 | few | - | TRBV5-6
CASRTRIRMGETQYF | TGTGCCAGCAGGACTCGGATCAGGATGGGAGAGACCCAGTACTTC | TRBJ2-5 | few | - | TRBV7-8
CASSFGGTNEKLFF | TGCGCCAGCAGCTTTGGGGGAACTAATGAAAAACTGTTTTTT | TRBJ1-4 | - | - | TRBV5-1
CASSFRRANTEAFF | TGTGCCAGCAGCTTCCGGCGGGCAAACACTGAAGCTTTCTTT | TRBJ1-1 | few | - | TRBV28
CASSSIQGSYGYTF | TGTGCCAGTAGTTCGATACAGGGGAGCTATGGCTACACCTTC | TRBJ1-2 | - | TRBD1 | TRBV19
CASSPRTGNYGYTF | TGTGCCAGCAGCCCACGGACAGGAAACTATGGCTACACCTTC | TRBJ1-2 | few | TRBD1 | TRBV7-2
CASSSTPGNIQYF | TGTGCCAGCAGCTCGACCCCGGGAAACATTCAGTACTTC | TRBJ2-4 | - | - | TRBV7-9
CAISEFGDGALNTGELFF | TGTGCCATCAGTGAGTTCGGAGACGGGGCCCTAAACACCGGGGAGCTGTTTTTT | TRBJ2-2 | few | - | TRBV10-3
CASTRGGGLREQYF | TGTGCCAGCACCCGTGGGGGGGGGCTACGCGAGCAGTACTTC | TRBJ2-7 | - | - | TRBV28
CASSLVRSTDTQYF | TGCGCCAGCAGCTTGGTCCGGAGCACAGATACGCAGTATTTT | TRBJ2-3 | few | - | TRBV5-1
CASSLQLQGKIRTDTQYF | TGTGCCAGCAGCCTCCAACTACAGGGGAAAATCCGCACAGATACGCAGTATTTT | TRBJ2-3 | - | TRBD1 | TRBV7-9
CASSLGLGNYNEQFF | TGTGCCAGCAGCCTTGGACTAGGTAACTACAATGAGCAGTTCTTC | TRBJ2-1 | - | TRBD2 | TRBV5-5
CASGPTPRDRGRKAKGGEQFF | TGTGCTAGTGGTCCGACTCCCCGGGACAGGGGGCGAAAGGCTAAGGGTGGTGAGCAGTTCTTC | TRBJ2-1 | - | TRBD1 | TRBV12-5
CASGTSDTQYF | TGTGCTAGTGGTACTTCAGATACGCAGTATTTT | TRBJ2-3 | many | - | TRBV12-5
CATSRAGVPETQYF | TGTGCCACCAGCAGGGCCGGGGTCCCAGAGACCCAGTACTTC | TRBJ2-5 | many | - | TRBV15
CASSLNAGPPTEAFF | TGTGCCAGCAGCTTAAACGCAGGGCCTCCCACTGAAGCTTTCTTT | TRBJ1-1 | few | - | TRBV7-2
CAIRAGAGQFF | TGTGCCATCCGAGCCGGGGCTGGGCAGTTCTTC | TRBJ2-1 | few | - | TRBV28
CASRHRLDTQYF | TGTGCCAGCAGGCACAGGCTAGATACGCAGTATTTT | TRBJ2-3 | few | - | TRBV6-5
CASKQESSYNEQFF | TGTGCCAGTAAACAGGAGAGCTCCTACAATGAGCAGTTCTTC | TRBJ2-1 | - | - | TRBV19
CASSQDGLAGQNTEAFF | TGCGCCAGCAGCCAAGATGGCCTGGCGGGACAGAACACTGAAGCTTTCTTT | TRBJ1-1 | - | - | TRBV4-3
CASSDPGRDKPSPLHF | TGTGCCAGCAGTGACCCGGGCAGGGATAAACCTTCACCCCTCCACTTT | TRBJ1-6 | - | - | TRBV6-4
CASSRDSTHNNYGYTF | TGTGCCAGCAGCCGGGACAGCACACATAATAACTATGGCTACACCTTC | TRBJ1-2 | few | TRBD1 | TRBV28
CASSRGTSGKETQYF | TGTGCCAGCAGCCGTGGGACTAGCGGGAAGGAGACCCAGTACTTC | TRBJ2-5 | few | TRBD2 | TRBV7-2
CASSYRSGHYGYTF | TGTGCCAGCAGTTACCGATCGGGTCACTATGGCTACACCTTC | TRBJ1-2 | - | - | TRBV6-5
CASSLAGSNSYEQYF | TGCGCCAGCAGCTTGGCAGGGTCGAACTCCTACGAGCAGTACTTC | TRBJ2-7 | few | - | TRBV5-1
CASSQERWDFPTDTQYF | TGCGCCAGCAGCCAAGAACGGTGGGACTTCCCTACTGATACGCAGTATTTT | TRBJ2-3 | few | - | TRBV4-3
CASSLTGTYEQYF | TGTGCCAGCTCCCTGACAGGGACCTACGAGCAGTACTTC | TRBJ2-7 | few | TRBD1 | TRBV28
CASSGVGITDTQYF | TGTGCCAGCAGTGGGGTCGGAATCACAGATACGCAGTATTTT | TRBJ2-3 | - | - | TRBV2
CASSPSGEGVKNIQYF | TGTGCCAGCAGTCCTAGCGGTGAGGGGGTCAAAAACATTCAGTACTTC | TRBJ2-4 | - | - | TRBV6-6
CASSRLDRGLGTDTQYF | TGTGCCAGTAGTAGACTGGACAGGGGGCTCGGCACAGATACGCAGTATTTT | TRBJ2-3 | few | TRBD1 | TRBV19
CASSLMSLTGRPGELFF | TGTGCCAGCAGCTTAATGAGTTTGACAGGGAGGCCCGGGGAGCTGTTTTTT | TRBJ2-2 | few | - | TRBV7-9
CASSFPVGLAHEQYF | TGTGCCAGCAGTTTCCCTGTCGGACTAGCCCACGAGCAGTACTTC | TRBJ2-7 | - | TRBD2 | TRBV28
CASSQDHEQYF | TGTGCCAGCAGCCAAGATCACGAGCAGTACTTC | TRBJ2-7 | - | - | TRBV4-2
CASSLDPGQGNEKLFF | TGTGCCAGCAGCTTAGACCCCGGACAGGGGAACGAAAAACTGTTTTTT | TRBJ1-4 | - | TRBD1 | TRBV7-9
CASSPQLAGLSYNEQFF | TGTGCCAGCAGCCCCCAACTAGCGGGGCTCTCCTACAATGAGCAGTTCTTC | TRBJ2-1 | - | TRBD2 | TRBV5-4
CASTIFPGTGNYEQYF | TGTGCCAGCACCATATTCCCCGGGACTGGAAACTACGAGCAGTACTTC | TRBJ2-7 | few | - | TRBV5-4
CASSQGETGRRGNQPQHF | TGTGCCAGCAGCCAAGGAGAGACAGGGAGACGTGGCAATCAGCCCCAGCATTTT | TRBJ1-5 | few | TRBD1 | TRBV4-2
CASSARTGSGSQETQYF | TGTGCCAGCAGCGCGCGGACAGGGAGTGGTTCGCAAGAGACCCAGTACTTC | TRBJ2-5 | - | TRBD1 | TRBV5-4
CASSQVNPAGGEKLFF | TGTGCCAGCAGCCAAGTAAACCCCGCGGGGGGTGAAAAACTGTTTTTT | TRBJ1-4 | - | - | TRBV14
CASSYIPDSPLHF | TGTGCCAGCAGTTACATTCCAGATTCACCCCTCCACTTT | TRBJ1-6 | - | - | TRBV6-5
CASSPRNGGTLPNNEQFF | TGTGCCAGCAGCCCGCGGAATGGCGGGACACTGCCAAACAATGAGCAGTTCTTC | TRBJ2-1 | few | - | TRBV5-5
CASSAGLTYEQYF | TGCGCCAGCAGCGCCGGCCTGACCTACGAGCAGTACTTC | TRBJ2-7 | - | - | TRBV5-1
CSVATATSYNEQFF | TGCAGCGTGGCCACAGCTACCTCCTACAATGAGCAGTTCTTC | TRBJ2-1 | few | - | TRBV29-1
CASSFSPNTEAFF | TGTGCCAGCAGCTTCTCGCCGAACACTGAAGCTTTCTTT | TRBJ1-1 | few | - | TRBV7-9